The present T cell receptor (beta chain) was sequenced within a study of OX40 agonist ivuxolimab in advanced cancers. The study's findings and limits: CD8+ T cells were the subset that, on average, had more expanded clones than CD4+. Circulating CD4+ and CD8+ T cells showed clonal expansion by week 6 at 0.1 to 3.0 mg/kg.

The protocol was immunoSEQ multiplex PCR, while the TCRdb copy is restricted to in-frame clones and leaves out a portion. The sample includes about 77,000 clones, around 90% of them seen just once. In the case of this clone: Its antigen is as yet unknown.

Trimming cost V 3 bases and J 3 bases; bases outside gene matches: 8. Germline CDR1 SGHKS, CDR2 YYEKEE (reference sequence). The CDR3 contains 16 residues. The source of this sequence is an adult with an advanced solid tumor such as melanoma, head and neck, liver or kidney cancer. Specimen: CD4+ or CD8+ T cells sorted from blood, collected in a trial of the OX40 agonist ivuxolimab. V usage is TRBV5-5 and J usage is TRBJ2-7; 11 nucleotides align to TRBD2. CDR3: CASSSPGTSGYYEQYF. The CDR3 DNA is TGTGCCAGCAGCTCCCCCGGGACTAGCGGTTACTACGAGCAGTACTTC.